Below, one T cell receptor beta chain is given with its context. Trimming removed 0 bases from V and 0 bases from J; junction bases left unmatched: 4. The CDR3 has 16 amino acids. CDR1 and CDR2 (germline): MNHNY, SVGAGI (reference sequence). Authors' methods: Amplified reference gene primers provided the basis for estimating nucleated cell counts. Profiling relied on immunoSEQ multiplex PCR, and the TCRdb table lists in-frame clones only, not all of them. Clone size and V and J calls were adopted from that table, with D and trimming inferred from the DNA. The sample includes some 250,000 clones, around 83% of them seen just once. This specimen belongs to a study of blood T cell repertoires in COVID-19. Study context: Both acute and convalescent COVID-19 samples were obtained from the United States, Italy and Spain. In each case, the material was cDNA or gDNA derived from T cells, B-cell-depleted T cells, or PBMCs.

The chain recombines TRBV6-6 with TRBJ1-1, with 7 bases matching TRBD1. The sample was peripheral blood. The source of this sequence is a man aged 30 to 45 who had recovered from COVID-19. The chain's CDR3 is CASSYSQDRMNTEAFF. The DNA of the CDR3 is TGTGCCAGCAGTTACTCCCAGGACAGGATGAACACTGAAGCTTTCTTT.